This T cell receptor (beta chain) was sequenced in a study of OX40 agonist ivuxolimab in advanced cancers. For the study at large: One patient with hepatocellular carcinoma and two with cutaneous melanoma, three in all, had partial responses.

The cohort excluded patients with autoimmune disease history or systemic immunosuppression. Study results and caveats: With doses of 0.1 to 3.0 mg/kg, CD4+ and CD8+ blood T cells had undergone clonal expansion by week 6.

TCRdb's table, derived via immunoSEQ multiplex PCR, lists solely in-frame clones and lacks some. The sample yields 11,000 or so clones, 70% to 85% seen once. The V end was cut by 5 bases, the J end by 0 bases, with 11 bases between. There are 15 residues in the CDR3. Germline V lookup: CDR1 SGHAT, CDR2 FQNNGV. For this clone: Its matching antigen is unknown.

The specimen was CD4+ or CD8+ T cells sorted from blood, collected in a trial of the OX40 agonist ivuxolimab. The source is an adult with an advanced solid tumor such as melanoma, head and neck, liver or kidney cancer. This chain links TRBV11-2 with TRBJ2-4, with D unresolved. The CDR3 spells CASSRAYGAKNIQYF. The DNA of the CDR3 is TGTGCCAGCAGCAGAGCATATGGAGCCAAAAACATTCAGTACTTC.